The 6 T cell receptor beta chains below all came from one sample that was sequenced in a study of blood T cell repertoires in COVID-19 (dated by TCRdb to 2019 to 2021). Receptor amplification or capture employed the immunoSEQ multiplex PCR assay. The table was pulled from immuneACCESS by TCRdb, which kept in-frame rearrangements only. Such tables lose some clones; where checked, under half of the loss comes from unresolved V genes, and the rest has no known cause. The sample table records more than 300,000 clones; 90% to 95% of these occur just once. About 4% of the sample lies in the top ten. The material sequenced was PBMCs or T cells enriched from blood (not recorded which). The receptors stem from a woman aged 30 to 39 who had been exposed to COVID-19.

The genes are TRBV19 and TRBJ1-5; D is unclear. Trimming left V 3 bases short and J 1 base short, with 7 bases between. Germline V gives CDR1 LNHDA, CDR2 SQIVND (reference sequence). The CDR3 consists of 14 residues. In DNA form, the CDR3 reads TGTGCCAGTAGTATCCTTCAGAGCAATCAGCCCCAGCATTTT. It encodes CASSILQSNQPQHF.

The gene calls are TRBV24-1 and TRBJ1-2; possible D gene TRBD1, 6 bases. This CDR3 spans 13 amino acids. Per germline, CDR1 KGHDR and CDR2 SFDVKD. The V end lost 4 bases, the J end lost 4 bases, and 9 bases lay between the germline ends. This CDR3 is CATSEGRGYGYTF. Here the CDR3 DNA reads TGTGCCACCAGTGAGGGCAGGGGCTATGGCTACACCTTC.

J is TRBJ1-2 and V is TRBV6-5, with TRBD1 matching 8 bases. J was trimmed by 3 bases and V by 5 bases; bases with no gene match: 5. CDR1 and CDR2 from the germline V gene are MNHEY and SVGAGI. The length of the CDR3 is 14 residues. CDR3 sequence reads: CASSPDRAHYGYTF. CDR3 bases: TGTGCCAGCAGTCCGGACAGGGCTCACTATGGCTACACCTTC.

This chain's CDR3 is CATSVRGRWVDTQYF. CDR3 bases: TGTGCCACCAGTGTAAGGGGGCGGTGGGTAGATACGCAGTATTTT. The J gene is TRBJ2-3, the V gene TRBV24-1, with 7 bases aligning to TRBD1. Germline loops: CDR1 KGHDR, CDR2 SFDVKD. The CDR3 length is 15 residues. The V segment lost 5 bases and the J segment 5 bases; nucleotides outside the gene matches: 9.

The chain is built from TRBV7-9 and TRBJ1-1; TRBD1 might be the D (6 bases). The V gene's germline CDR1 is SEHNR and CDR2 FQNEAQ (reference sequence). Trimming cost V 5 bases and J 1 base, with 11 bases left between them. The CDR3 is made up of 14 amino acids. The CDR3 sequence: CASSPRGQNTEAFF. As DNA, the CDR3 is TGTGCCAGCAGCCCCAGGGGTCAGAACACTGAAGCTTTCTTT.

The chain has TRBV5-1 and TRBJ2-7, with unresolved D. Germline V gives CDR1 SGHRS, CDR2 YFSETQ. The V end was cut by 4 bases, the J end by 0 bases, with 5 bases between. This CDR3 comprises 12 residues. The CDR3, as DNA: TGCGCCAGCAGCCCGAGCTCCTACGAGCAGTACTTC. This codes for CASSPSSYEQYF. The variable domain in full, completed from reference TRBV5-1 and TRBJ2-7, reads KAGVTQTPRYLIKTRGQQVTLSCSPISGHRSVSWYQQTPGQGLQFLFEYFSETQRNKGNFPGRFSGRQFSNSRSEMNVSTLELGDSALYLCASSPSSYEQYFGPGTRLTVT.